The rows below give T cell receptor beta chains drawn from one sample of a study of spatial heterogeneity in lung cancer. TCRdb passed the 5' RACE reads through MiXCR, listing each CDR3 protein once. The sample has 40,000 or so distinct CDR3 sequences; 5.2% are singletons. The sequenced sample was PBMCs, obtained at surgery. The receptor set was obtained from a female donor with early-stage non-small cell lung cancer. The CDR3 runs from the conserved cysteine through the conserved F or W. A D gene is named only where the DNA matches it firmly. Clone size, where shown, is once, few, many, or a class for clones that have expanded.

>.|.|TRBV5-1|TRBJ2-3
CASSLDLVTDTQYF
TGCGCCAGCAGCTTGGATCTAGTAACGGATACGCAGTATTTT
>many|.|TRBV5-1|TRBJ2-1
CASSWAGLADNEQFF
TGCGCCAGCAGCTGGGCGGGGTTAGCGGACAATGAGCAGTTCTTC
>few|.|TRBV27|TRBJ2-7
CASRTYEQYF
TGTGCCAGCAGAACCTACGAGCAGTACTTC
>few|TRBD2|TRBV6-1|TRBJ2-3
CASKALAGTSTDTQYF
TGTGCCAGCAAGGCCCTAGCGGGGACTAGCACAGATACGCAGTATTTT
>many|TRBD2|TRBV3-1|TRBJ2-1
CASSQGAGGPEQFF
TGTGCCAGCAGCCAAGGCGCGGGGGGCCCGGAGCAGTTCTTC
>many|TRBD2|TRBV28|TRBJ2-7
CASTLSGGALNEQYF
TGTGCCAGCACTCTTAGCGGGGGGGCCTTAAACGAGCAGTACTTC
>many|TRBD1|TRBV20-1|TRBJ1-2
CSATRQGAYGYTF
TGCAGTGCTACCAGACAGGGGGCCTATGGCTACACCTTC
>few|TRBD1|TRBV2|TRBJ2-7
CASSEMAGGFYEQYF
TGTGCCAGCAGTGAAATGGCAGGGGGCTTCTACGAGCAGTACTTC
>.|TRBD1|TRBV7-8|TRBJ1-1
CASSLAAYNRGRSPNTEAFF
TGTGCCAGCAGCTTAGCCGCATATAACAGGGGACGCTCACCGAACACTGAAGCTTTCTTT
>.|TRBD2|TRBV9|TRBJ2-1
CASSAHGRGGTEQFF
TGTGCCAGCAGCGCCCACGGGCGGGGGGGCACTGAGCAGTTCTTC
>many|TRBD1|TRBV6-1|TRBJ1-4
CASSTGTGKLFF
TGTGCCAGCAGTACCGGGACAGGAAAACTGTTTTTT
>few|TRBD2|TRBV11-2|TRBJ2-5
CASSLTSVQETQYF
TGTGCCAGCAGCTTAACTAGCGTACAAGAGACCCAGTACTTC
>few|TRBD2|TRBV5-4|TRBJ2-3
CASSYDVFGGGTDTQYF
TGTGCCAGCAGCTACGACGTTTTTGGGGGAGGGACAGATACGCAGTATTTT
>many|TRBD1|TRBV7-7|TRBJ2-5
CASSSTGGLETQYF
TGTGCCAGCAGCTCAACAGGGGGCCTGGAGACCCAGTACTTC
>.|.|TRBV6-5|TRBJ1-3
CASTRTPGNTIYF
TGTGCCAGCACCAGAACCCCTGGAAACACCATATATTTT
>many|.|TRBV6-2/TRBV6-3|TRBJ1-5
CASSSTNRVNQPQHF
TGTGCCAGCAGTTCAACGAACAGGGTGAATCAGCCCCAGCATTTT
>many|.|TRBV24-1|TRBJ2-2
CATSDTGTANTGELFF
TGTGCCACCAGTGATACCGGGACGGCTAACACCGGGGAGCTGTTTTTT
>few|TRBD1|TRBV7-9|TRBJ1-1
CASSLEAGGDTEAFF
TGTGCCAGCAGCTTAGAAGCAGGGGGGGACACTGAAGCTTTCTTT
>many|.|TRBV12-3/TRBV12-4|TRBJ2-7
CASSLVGGYEQYF
TGTGCCAGCAGTCTCGTGGGGGGCTACGAGCAGTACTTC
>.|.|TRBV27|TRBJ1-6
CASSFWVGALHF
TGTGCCAGCAGTTTTTGGGTCGGGGCCCTCCACTTT
>.|.|TRBV28|TRBJ2-5
CASSSGRQETQYF
TGTGCCAGCAGCTCCGGACGGCAAGAGACCCAGTACTTC
>.|.|TRBV2|TRBJ1-1
CATCMGGSHNTEAFF
TGTGCCACCTGTATGGGGGGGTCACATAACACTGAAGCTTTCTTT
>.|.|TRBV7-9|TRBJ1-2
CASSLAHPEGYTF
TGTGCCAGCAGCTTAGCCCACCCGGAAGGCTACACCTTC
>many|TRBD1|TRBV28|TRBJ2-2
CASSFPGTVSGELFF
TGTGCCAGCAGTTTTCCCGGGACAGTCTCCGGGGAGCTGTTTTTT
>.|.|TRBV20-1|TRBJ2-3
CSAWLGHTDTQYF
TGCAGTGCTTGGCTTGGTCACACAGATACGCAGTATTTT
>many|TRBD1|TRBV5-1|TRBJ2-3
CASSKGTGGDTQYF
TGCGCCAGCAGCAAGGGGACAGGTGGCGATACGCAGTATTTT
>many|.|TRBV5-1|TRBJ2-5
CASSFLGEDQETQYF
TGCGCCAGCAGCTTTTTAGGGGAGGACCAAGAGACCCAGTACTTC
>few|.|TRBV5-1|TRBJ1-2
CASSLESPNYGYTF
TGCGCCAGCAGCTTGGAATCCCCTAACTATGGCTACACCTTC
>many|TRBD1|TRBV5-1|TRBJ2-5
CASAPGTGGYQETQYF
TGCGCCAGCGCTCCCGGGACAGGGGGATACCAAGAGACCCAGTACTTC
>.|.|TRBV20-1|TRBJ1-5
CSARDPPGSYNQPQHF
TGCAGTGCTAGAGACCCCCCGGGGTCCTACAATCAGCCCCAGCATTTT
>many|.|TRBV4-3|TRBJ2-5
CASSQHRGGVQETQYF
TGCGCCAGCAGCCAACACAGGGGCGGGGTTCAGGAGACCCAGTACTTC
>many|TRBD1|TRBV6-5|TRBJ2-2
CASSYGEGQGTRELFF
TGTGCCAGCAGTTACGGCGAGGGACAGGGGACTCGGGAGCTGTTTTTT
>.|.|TRBV5-4|TRBJ2-3
CASSLVGPDTQYF
TGTGCCAGCAGCTTGGTCGGTCCAGATACGCAGTATTTT
>many|.|TRBV30|TRBJ1-4
CAWKTGKSEKLFF
TGTGCCTGGAAGACAGGCAAGAGTGAAAAACTGTTTTTT
>many|TRBD1|TRBV10-3|TRBJ1-6
CAISETGGDSPLHF
TGTGCCATCAGTGAGACAGGGGGGGATTCACCCCTCCACTTT
>many|.|TRBV27|TRBJ1-4
CASSLGEKLFF
TGTGCCAGCAGTTTAGGGGAAAAACTGTTTTTT
>many|TRBD1|TRBV27|TRBJ1-1
CASSSVIRDRKAFF
TGTGCCAGCAGTTCCGTCATCCGGGACAGAAAAGCTTTCTTT
>few|TRBD1|TRBV6-1|TRBJ2-5
CASSLRQGAPETQYF
TGTGCCAGCAGTTTAAGACAGGGGGCCCCAGAGACCCAGTACTTC
>few|.|TRBV12-3/TRBV12-4|TRBJ2-7
CASSSQSPAYEQYF
TGTGCCAGCAGTTCCCAATCTCCTGCCTACGAGCAGTACTTC